This paragraph reports one TCR beta chain. Time point given: newly diagnosed GD, antithyroid drugs for less than 3 months. With RNA extracted from PBMCs as input, the TCR library was made. Patients with Graves' disease were diagnosed by American Thyroid Association guidelines. Building of the TCR beta libraries involved iRepertoire HTBI primers and Arm-PCR of CDR3 regions. As processed by the authors: Sequenced samples collectively carried under 75 TRBV and some 15 TRBJ segments. Each CDR3 protein is one row after TCRdb ran MiXCR on the multiplex PCR reads. Clone size and V and J calls follow TCRdb, not the original study. Of 400,000 to 650,000 distinct CDR3 sequences in the sample, more than 15% are singletons; the top ten hold approximately 25%. The data belong to a study of regulatory T cells in long-lasting Graves disease. CDR3 length: 17 residues. Trimming cost V 0 bases and J 12 bases; bases outside gene matches: 10. CDR1 is MNHEY and CDR2 is SVGAGI in the germline V gene.

The same specimen was also included in a second study, on T cells in Graves' hyperthyroidism and ophthalmopathy.

This clonotype originated in a woman aged 40 to 65 with Graves disease. The sample consisted of peripheral blood mononuclear cells (PBMCs), taken at new diagnosis, from a patient treated with antithyroid drugs. The chain uses TRBV6-5 and TRBJ1-6, with TRBD1 matching 11 bases. CDR3 amino acids: CASSYSPIGTGGVPLHF. The CDR3 nucleotides read TGTGCCAGCAGTTACTCCCCAATAGGGACAGGGGGAGTACCCCTCCACTTT.